What follows are 8 T cell receptor beta chains derived from one specimen sequenced in a study of blood T cells in healthy people across ages. A sample-barcoded 5' primer and a J-beta primer mix were used in a second PCR of roughly 7 to 11 cycles. TCRdb fed the 5' RACE reads into MiXCR, producing one record per CDR3 protein. The data show fewer than 1,000,000 distinct CDR3 sequences, approximately 44% seen once. The sample comprised blood. The receptors were gathered from a man between 60 and 75 years old in good health.

The chain combines TRBV7-2 with TRBJ2-6, with no clear D. Germline V gene sequence: CDR1 SGHTA, CDR2 FQGNSA. The CDR3 is 15 residues long. V was shortened by 2 bases and J by 2 bases, with 7 bases between the two germline ends. CDR3 coding DNA: TGTGCCAGCAGCTTACAGTTCCCTGGGGCCAACGTCCTGACTTTC. It translates to CASSLQFPGANVLTF.

This chain uses TRBV9 with TRBJ1-6, with D possibly being TRBD1 (5 bases). Trimming removed 7 bases from V and 7 bases from J, with 18 bases in between. Germline V gene sequence: CDR1 SGDLS, CDR2 YYNGEE. This CDR3 is 15 amino acids long. The CDR3 spells CASAQADRPNSPLHF. The CDR3 region has the DNA TGTGCCAGCGCCCAAGCTGACAGACCAAATTCACCCCTCCACTTT.

The genes are TRBV5-5 and TRBJ2-7, with 10 bases that match TRBD1. The CDR3 loop spans 14 amino acids. V shed 4 bases, J shed 6 bases, and the junction held 7 bases outside the gene matches. CDR1 and CDR2 (germline): SGHKS, YYEKEE (reference sequence). The CDR3 region is CASSAPTGGGEQYF. The CDR3 DNA is TGTGCCAGCAGCGCTCCGACAGGGGGCGGCGAGCAGTACTTC.

The V and J genes are TRBV6-5 and TRBJ1-6, with D possibly matching TRBD1 (5 bases). The CDR3 runs 14 residues. V lost 7 bases, J lost 7 bases, and 14 bases lay in between. Germline-derived CDR1 and CDR2 are MNHEY and SVGAGI. CDR3 sequence reads: CASTLRDGNSPLHF. CDR3 coding DNA: TGTGCCAGCACCCTCCGGGACGGGAATTCACCCCTCCACTTT.

This clonotype was observed many times. The chain uses TRBV20-1 and TRBJ2-3; no clear D gene. The length of the CDR3 is 12 residues. The V end was cut by 6 bases, the J end by 4 bases, with 11 bases between. Germline-derived CDR1 and CDR2 are DFQATT and SNEGSKA (reference sequence). This CDR3 is CSAPSQSDTQYF. CDR3 nucleotides: TGCAGTGCGCCCTCGCAGTCAGATACGCAGTATTTT.

In its sample, this clonotype was seen many times. The chain couples TRBV21-1 to TRBJ1-1. TRBV21-1 is a listed pseudogene. The CDR3 runs 15 residues. CDR3 DNA: TGTGCCAGCAGCAAATGTGGGACGGCGGACGCTGAAGCTTTCTTT. Protein: CASSKCGTADAEAFF.

The chain is built from TRBV20-1 and TRBJ2-5; 7 nucleotides agree with TRBD1. V trimming: 1 base; J trimming: 11 bases; junction bases outside the gene matches: 16. The CDR3 covers 15 residues. Germline V gives CDR1 DFQATT, CDR2 SNEGSKA (reference sequence). CDR3 protein: CSARVPQGTGDEQYF. The CDR3 DNA is TGCAGTGCTAGAGTTCCGCAGGGAACAGGGGATGAGCAGTACTTC.

V usage is TRBV7-9 and J usage is TRBJ2-1; the D gene is possibly TRBD2 (6 bases). The CDR3 covers 16 residues. From germline, CDR1 is SEHNR and CDR2 FQNEAQ (reference sequence). Deletions cut 4 bases from V and 1 base from J, with 14 bases between. DNA of the CDR3: TGTGCCAGCAGCTCTGGGACGGGGAGGTCCTACAATGAGCAGTTCTTC. Translated: CASSSGTGRSYNEQFF.